This entry concerns a single T cell receptor beta chain. Antigen specificity is unknown. The data derive from a study of T cell responses to AZD1222 COVID-19 vaccine. The study, taken as a whole, reports: No repertoire was sampled before or during the peak T cell response, only after it.

The CDR3 contains 16 residues. CDR1 and CDR2 from the germline V gene are MGHDK and SYGVNS. Losses at the gene ends were 5 bases for V and 6 bases for J; bases not matched to a gene: 14. TCRdb keeps only in-frame clones here, not all; method: immunoSEQ multiplex PCR. The profile covers approximately 150,000 clones, with about nine tenths appearing a single time and 2.6% taken by the ten largest. This sequence joins TRBV25-1 and TRBJ2-7; 9 positions match TRBD1. This sequence originates from an adult in good health. This material consisted of peripheral blood, taken on day 0 of AZD1222 vaccination. This CDR3 reads CASSPQPGQGKSEQYF. As DNA, the CDR3 is TGTGCCAGCAGTCCACAGCCGGGACAGGGAAAGTCCGAGCAGTACTTC.